These T cell receptor beta chains were read from a single sample in a study of memory CD4+ T cells and cytomegalovirus serostatus. Method: immunoSEQ multiplex PCR; TCRdb's copy keeps in-frame clones and lacks some. The data show about 42,000 clones, with approximately 80% seen just once and roughly 0.5% held by the top ten. The sequencing sample was made of memory CD4+ T cells from blood. The receptors shown here come from an adult in good health and CMV-seronegative. Each CDR3 is given with its conserved first and last residue. The D gene is left open where the match is weak. Only part of the rows carry a size: once, few, many, or a class if the clone is expanded.

abundance,j_gene,v_gene,len,d_gene,CDR3nt,CDR3aa
-,TRBJ1-2,TRBV5-1,16,-,TGCGCCAGCAGCTCTGCGGACGCTGGGTGGTACTATGGCTACACCTTC,CASSSADAGWYYGYTF
-,TRBJ1-3,TRBV5-1,16,-,TGCGCCAGCACTACGGAGGGGTCTGCCCCTGGAAACACCATATATTTT,CASTTEGSAPGNTIYF
few,TRBJ2-3,TRBV5-1,11,-,TGCGCCAGCAGCTTGGAAGATACGCAGTATTTT,CASSLEDTQYF
few,TRBJ1-6,TRBV5-1,15,TRBD1,TGCGCCAGCAGCGTAGCGGTGGGACAGGGGTCACCCCTCCACTTT,CASSVAVGQGSPLHF
-,TRBJ2-7,TRBV19,14,-,TGTGCCAGTAGTAGTCCGGGACAATGGGACGAGCAGTACTTC,CASSSPGQWDEQYF
-,TRBJ1-2,TRBV28,18,TRBD1,TGTGCCAGCGGGGGGTGGGGACAGGGCGAAGTCGGAACGTTGGGCTACACCTTC,CASGGWGQGEVGTLGYTF
-,TRBJ1-6,TRBV30,13,TRBD1,TGTGCCTGGAAAGGACAGGGCAGGTCACCCCTCCACTTT,CAWKGQGRSPLHF
-,TRBJ1-1,TRBV5-6,14,-,TGTGCCAGCAGCTTCTCTGGACGGCGGTCCCAAGCTTTCTTT,CASSFSGRRSQAFF
-,TRBJ1-5,TRBV6-5,12,-,TGTGCAGCGAAGGGAGGTAATCAGCCCCAGCATTTT,CAAKGGNQPQHF
-,TRBJ2-3,TRBV7-8,16,TRBD1,TGTGCCAGCAGCTTAGGATGGGACAGGGTTACAGATACGCAGTATTTT,CASSLGWDRVTDTQYF
once,TRBJ2-7,TRBV11-2,13,-,TGTGCCAGCAGCTCCCACAGGGTCTACGAGCAGTACTTC,CASSSHRVYEQYF
-,TRBJ2-7,TRBV11-1,13,TRBD1,TGTGCCAGCAGCTCGACAGGGTCCTACGAGCAGTACTTC,CASSSTGSYEQYF
-,TRBJ1-1,TRBV4-2,15,-,TGTGCCAGCAGCCTTTGGGGGTTTCGGAACACTGAAGCTTTCTTT,CASSLWGFRNTEAFF
-,TRBJ1-4,TRBV29-1,13,-,TGCAGCGCCGGAGGGACGGAGAATGAAAAACTGTTTTTT,CSAGGTENEKLFF
-,TRBJ2-1,TRBV19,13,TRBD2,TGTGCCAGTAGTATAGACCGAGCGGGACTAAAGTTCTTC,CASSIDRAGLKFF
-,TRBJ2-3,TRBV5-1,15,-,TGCGCCAGCAGCTTCCCCTCAAGTAGCACAGATACGCAGTATTTT,CASSFPSSSTDTQYF
-,TRBJ1-2,TRBV30,13,TRBD1,TGTGCCTCCCGGGACAGGGCTAACTATGGCTACACCTTC,CASRDRANYGYTF
-,TRBJ2-3,TRBV5-1,14,TRBD1,TGCGCCAGCAGCCCGGACAGGGGCGCAGATACGCAGTATTTT,CASSPDRGADTQYF
-,TRBJ2-4,TRBV2,15,TRBD1,TGTGCCGCCCGGGACAGGGCCGTGGGCAAAAACATTCAGTACTTC,CAARDRAVGKNIQYF
once,TRBJ2-3,TRBV15,16,-,TGTGCCACCAGCAGAGGGGCAGGGTTACACACAGATACGCAGTATTTT,CATSRGAGLHTDTQYF
few,TRBJ2-7,TRBV30,13,TRBD1,TGTGCCTGGAGTGGACAGGGTGGTTACGAGCAGTACTTC,CAWSGQGGYEQYF
-,TRBJ1-3,TRBV19,13,-,TGTGCCAGTAGTAGGACCACTGGAAACACCATATATTTT,CASSRTTGNTIYF
-,TRBJ2-2,TRBV5-1,13,-,TGCGCCAGCAGTCCGACTCCTGCCGGGGAGCTGTTTTTT,CASSPTPAGELFF
few,TRBJ1-5,TRBV5-6,18,-,TGTGCCAGCAGCTTGTTTGGGGTTGGGGGACAAGGCAATCAGCCCCAGCATTTT,CASSLFGVGGQGNQPQHF
-,TRBJ1-2,TRBV7-2,13,-,TGTGCCAGCAGCTTAAAGGTTAACTATGGCTACACCTTC,CASSLKVNYGYTF
-,TRBJ2-2,TRBV5-6,17,TRBD1,TGTGCCAGCAGCCTGGGACAGGGGAGAGGTGGAACCGGGGAGCTGTTTTTT,CASSLGQGRGGTGELFF
-,TRBJ1-2,TRBV7-9,14,-,TGTGCCAGCAGACCGGATCCAGGGCACTATGGCTACACCTTC,CASRPDPGHYGYTF
-,TRBJ1-2,TRBV29-1,12,-,TGCAGCGTGGGCTGGACTGGCTATGGCTACACCTTC,CSVGWTGYGYTF
once,TRBJ2-7,TRBV10-2,15,-,TGCGCCAGCAGTGAGTCTAAGGGGACGTCCTACGAGCAGTACTTC,CASSESKGTSYEQYF
once,TRBJ1-5,TRBV5-1,15,TRBD1,TGCGCCAGCAGCCCGGGGACAGGGACCAATCAGCCCCAGCATTTT,CASSPGTGTNQPQHF
-,TRBJ1-3,TRBV15,15,-,TGTGCCACCAGCAGAGATCACCGGGGAGGAAACACCATATATTTT,CATSRDHRGGNTIYF
-,TRBJ2-5,TRBV2,13,-,TGTGCCAGCACCATCTTAGGGGGAGAGACCCAGTACTTC,CASTILGGETQYF
once,TRBJ1-2,TRBV7-9,17,TRBD1,TGTGCCAGCAGCACAAGAGCCGGGACAGGGGCCAACTATGGCTACACCTTC,CASSTRAGTGANYGYTF
few,TRBJ1-2,TRBV6-6,16,-,TGTGCCAGCAGTACTTTAAACAGTGAAATTAACTATGGCTACACCTTC,CASSTLNSEINYGYTF
few,TRBJ2-7,TRBV5-4,14,-,TGTGCCAGCAGCCCATGGACCTCTGTATCCGAGCAGTACTTC,CASSPWTSVSEQYF
-,TRBJ2-6,TRBV13,16,-,TGTGCCAGCAGCTTATTGGCCGGCTCTGGGGCCAACGTCCTGACTTTC,CASSLLAGSGANVLTF
-,TRBJ1-1,TRBV7-3,15,-,TGTGCCAGCAGGCAAAACGCCGGGGGAAACACTGAAGCTTTCTTT,CASRQNAGGNTEAFF
-,TRBJ1-6,TRBV2,16,-,TGTGCCAGCAGTGAGGTCGGACCAGCTAGCGGTTCACCCCTCCACTTT,CASSEVGPASGSPLHF
-,TRBJ2-3,TRBV7-9,15,TRBD2,TGTGCCAGCAGCTCAAGCGGGGGGAACACAGATACGCAGTATTTT,CASSSSGGNTDTQYF
-,TRBJ2-3,TRBV9,16,TRBD2,TGTGCCAGCAGCGTAGGCGGGGGGACTAGCACAGATACGCAGTATTTT,CASSVGGGTSTDTQYF
-,TRBJ1-1,TRBV6-1,13,TRBD1,TGTGCCAGCAGTGAAACAATACAGGGGTCGGCTTTCTTT,CASSETIQGSAFF